The source of this T cell receptor (beta chain) is a study of blood T cell repertoires in COVID-19. Study overall: Both acute and convalescent COVID-19 samples were obtained from the United States, Italy and Spain.

In the original workflow: Using reference gene primer amplification, nucleated cell counts were estimated. Method: immunoSEQ multiplex PCR; TCRdb's copy keeps in-frame clones and lacks some. D and trimming were read from the DNA, whereas the V and J calls and clone size are those reported in that table. Among more than 150,000 clones listed, approximately 80% were seen once. The CDR3 is 15 residues long. V lost 4 bases to trimming and J lost 0 bases, with 10 bases between them. The germline V gene encodes CDR1 SGHRS and CDR2 YFSETQ. The rearrangement joins TRBV5-1 to TRBJ1-4; D remains ambiguous. The origin of this receptor is a human donor in a cohort sampled during active COVID-19. The sample consisted of peripheral blood. DNA for the CDR3: TGCGCCAGCAGCCCCTCCCTTGCAACTAATGAAAAACTGTTTTTT. Protein: CASSPSLATNEKLFF.